Each of the 19 T cell receptor beta chains below was sequenced from the same sample in a study of cytomegalovirus exposure and HLA in healthy donors (dated by TCRdb to between 2016 and 2019). Library creation used the immunoSEQ multiplex PCR assay. A mixture of 60 forward primers for TCR Vbeta segments and 13 reverse primers for TCR Jbeta segments was used in the multiplex PCR. TCRdb retrieved this table from immuneACCESS and kept in-frame rearrangements only. Not all clones are present; in checked studies, unresolved V genes account for under half, and no reason is known for the remainder. The table for this sample lists 50,000 to 65,000 clones; about 71% of them were counted only once. Together, the top ten hold roughly 22% of the sample. Material: PBMCs. These receptors originate from a woman aged 45-59 years in good health and CMV-seropositive.

The chain recombines TRBV10-3 with TRBJ1-2, with D possibly matching TRBD1 (6 bases). Germline V gene sequence: CDR1 ENHRY, CDR2 SYGVKD. There are 15 residues in the CDR3. V was pared by 1 base and J by 4 bases, with 13 bases between. The CDR3 DNA follows: TGTGCCATCAGTGAGTTAGGGGGTGAGGGCTATGGCTACACCTTC. Protein: CAISELGGEGYGYTF.

The chain joins TRBV11-1 to TRBJ2-2; 14 bases align to TRBD2. The CDR3 sequence is 15 residues long. Germline V gene sequence: CDR1 SGHAT, CDR2 FQDESV (reference sequence). Trimming removed 4 bases from V and 6 bases from J; junction bases left unmatched: 1. CDR3 nucleotide sequence: TGTGCCAGCAGCTCGACTAGCGGGAGGGCCGGGGAGCTGTTTTTT. It is translated as CASSSTSGRAGELFF.

The rearrangement joins TRBV19 to TRBJ2-1; 10 nucleotides agree with TRBD2. Looked up from germline, CDR1 is LNHDA and CDR2 is SQIVND (reference sequence). The trim removed 7 bases at V and 0 bases at J, leaving 9 bases unmatched. This CDR3 comprises 17 residues. The CDR3 bases are TGTGCCAGTATAGGTGGATCTAGCGGGAGCTCCTACAATGAGCAGTTCTTC. Translation gives CASIGGSSGSSYNEQFF. The whole variable domain, remainder taken from reference TRBV19 and TRBJ2-1, is DGGITQSPKYLFRKEGQNVTLSCEQNLNHDAMYWYRQDPGQGLRLIYYSQIVNDFQKGDIAEGYSVSREKKESFPLTVTSAQKNPTAFYLCASIGGSSGSSYNEQFFGPGTRLTVL.

The chain links TRBV27 to TRBJ2-7; no firm D call. CDR1 and CDR2 (germline): MNHEY, SMNVEV (reference sequence). The CDR3 extends over 13 amino acids. V was pared by 6 bases and J by 3 bases, with 12 bases between. CDR3: CASRPGSYYEQYF. CDR3 nucleotides: TGTGCCAGCAGACCCGGGTCCTACTACGAGCAGTACTTC.

The sample holds one count of this clone. V is TRBV4-2 and J is TRBJ1-1; D might be TRBD1 (5 bases). Germline V gives CDR1 LGHNA, CDR2 YNFKEQ. The ends were cut back, 0 bases at V and 0 bases at J, with 14 bases in the middle. The CDR3 runs 17 residues. CDR3 amino acids: CASSQDAGLSVNTEAFF. The CDR3 DNA sequence: TGTGCCAGCAGCCAAGACGCAGGGCTTTCGGTGAACACTGAAGCTTTCTTT.

The genes are TRBV19 and TRBJ2-7, with a tentative D call TRBD1 (5 bases). Germline-derived CDR1 and CDR2 are LNHDA and SQIVND (reference sequence). This CDR3 spans 14 amino acids. Trimming cost V 2 bases and J 6 bases, with 14 bases left between them. CDR3 DNA sequence: TGTGCCAGTAGTATAAGGGGCGGCATACGCGAGCAGTACTTC. This codes for CASSIRGGIREQYF.

The V gene is TRBV5-1, the J gene TRBJ1-2, with 9 positions matching TRBD1. The CDR3 is made up of 12 amino acids. Trimming cost V 7 bases and J 8 bases; bases outside gene matches: 6. The germline V gene encodes CDR1 SGHRS and CDR2 YFSETQ. CDR3 loop: CASGTGSRGYTF. The DNA for the CDR3 is TGCGCCAGCGGGACAGGGTCTCGGGGCTACACCTTC.

The V call is TRBV7-6, the J call TRBJ2-5; weak D call: TRBD2 (6 bases). Germline-derived CDR1 and CDR2 are SGHVS and FNYEAQ. The V end lost 5 bases, the J end lost 4 bases, and 14 bases lay between the germline ends. The CDR3 extends over 14 amino acids. CDR3 protein: CASSPIAGGETQYF. For the CDR3, the DNA is TGTGCCAGCAGCCCTATTGCCGGGGGAGAGACCCAGTACTTC.

This clone showed up just once. The chain joins TRBV7-9 to TRBJ1-2; D is perhaps TRBD1 (5 bases). The germline CDR1 and CDR2 sequences are SEHNR and FQNEAQ (reference sequence). The V end was cut by 1 base, the J end by 0 bases, with 12 bases between. CDR3 length: 16 amino acids. The CDR3, as DNA: TGTGCCAGCAGCTTAGGGGGCAGGGAAGCTAACTATGGCTACACCTTC. Amino acids: CASSLGGREANYGYTF.

The chain combines TRBV29-1 with TRBJ2-3; 7 bases map to TRBD2. The junction had 19 bases not matched to a gene; V was cut back by 2 bases and J by 2 bases. From germline, CDR1 is SQVTM and CDR2 ANQGSEA. The CDR3 has 19 amino acids. The CDR3 loop is CSVEFLRRREKGSTDTQYF. CDR3 DNA sequence: TGCAGCGTTGAATTCTTACGAAGGCGGGAGAAGGGGTCCACAGATACGCAGTATTTT.

This rearrangement joins TRBV25-1 to TRBJ2-3; the match to TRBD1 covers 9 bases. Germline CDR1 reads MGHDK; CDR2 reads SYGVNS. J was trimmed by 6 bases and V by 6 bases; bases with no gene match: 1. This CDR3 region has 12 residues. The CDR3 loop is CASRTGGDTQYF. The CDR3, as DNA: TGTGCCAGCAGGACAGGGGGTGATACGCAGTATTTT. The full variable domain, its missing parts supplied by reference TRBV25-1 and TRBJ2-3, is EADIYQTPRYLVIGTGKKITLECSQTMGHDKMYWYQQDPGMELHLIHYSYGVNSTEKGDLSSESTVSRIRTEHFPLTLESARPSHTSQYLCASRTGGDTQYFGPGTRLTVL.

The rearrangement links TRBV27 to TRBJ1-2, with TRBD1 matching 12 bases. V shed 5 bases and J 6 bases; nucleotides not matched to a gene: 4. The length of the CDR3 is 14 residues. Germline CDR1 MNHEY, CDR2 SMNVEV (reference sequence). CDR3 in amino acids: CASSRDRGQDGYTF. The CDR3 nucleotides are TGTGCCAGCAGTCGGGACAGGGGGCAGGATGGCTACACCTTC.

This clone is a singleton in its sample. The chain is built from TRBV21-1 and TRBJ1-2; TRBD1, as called in the table, went unchecked against the DNA. TRBV21-1 is given as a pseudogene. This CDR3 comprises 14 residues. The CDR3 region is CASSQQGQPYGYTF. As DNA, the CDR3 is TGTGCCAGCAGCCAACAGGGACAGCCCTATGGCTACACCTTC.

This clone was counted between two and nine times. The chain recombines TRBV6-4 with TRBJ1-4, with no clear D. The V and J ends lost 8 bases and 8 bases respectively, with 15 bases between them. This CDR3 has 13 residues. The germline CDR1 and CDR2 sequences are MRHNA and SNTAGT. CDR3 residues: CASEPGIGEKLFF. CDR3 in DNA: TGTGCCAGCGAACCGGGGATTGGGGAAAAACTGTTTTTT.

V gene TRBV19 combines with J gene TRBJ1-2, with 8 bases that match TRBD1. The germline gives CDR1 LNHDA, CDR2 SQIVND (reference sequence). The CDR3 has 14 residues. V lost 3 bases to trimming and J lost 4 bases; unmatched junction nucleotides: 4. CDR3 protein: CASSIGQGAYGYTF. CDR3 in DNA: TGTGCCAGTAGTATTGGTCAGGGGGCCTATGGCTACACCTTC.

J is TRBJ1-2 and V is TRBV18; 8 bases are a match to TRBD1. V gave up 3 bases and J gave up 8 bases; unmatched junction bases: 8. This CDR3 has 14 amino acids. Germline CDR1 reads KGHSH; CDR2 reads LQKENI. CDR3 bases: TGTGCCAGCTCACCCATCGGACAGGGCCAGGGCTACACCTTC. It is translated as CASSPIGQGQGYTF. Full variable domain (missing parts from reference TRBV18 and TRBJ1-2): NAGVMQNPRHLVRRRGQEARLRCSPMKGHSHVYWYRQLPEEGLKFMVYLQKENIIDESGMPKERFSAEFPKEGPSILRIQQVVRGDSAAYFCASSPIGQGQGYTFGSGTRLTVV.

The chain recombines TRBV7-2 with TRBJ2-1; D might be TRBD1 (5 bases). In germline, CDR1 is SGHTA, CDR2 FQGNSA. V shed 5 bases and J shed 5 bases, with 10 bases lying between them. The CDR3 is 13 amino acids. The CDR3 DNA reads TGTGCCAGCAGCACATCCAGGGACAATGAGCAGTTCTTC. It translates to CASSTSRDNEQFF.

The V and J genes are TRBV11-1 and TRBJ1-1; unclear D gene. The CDR3 runs 16 residues. Trimming shortened V by 4 bases and J by 5 bases, and 20 bases separated the two germline ends. Germline V gene data show CDR1 as SGHAT and CDR2 as FQDESV (reference sequence). As DNA, the CDR3 is TGTGCCAGCAGCTCCTCCATACACCCCCGGGGAACTGAAGCTTTCTTT. Protein: CASSSSIHPRGTEAFF.

This clone was seen a handful of times. The rearrangement joins TRBV7-8 to TRBJ1-5, with 9 bases identical to TRBD1. Germline CDR1 is SGHVS and CDR2 is FQNEAQ. The CDR3 covers 15 residues. V dropped 2 bases and J dropped 3; count of bases not matched to a gene: 2. The CDR3 spells CASSLTGGYNQPQHF. In DNA, the CDR3 is TGTGCCAGCAGCTTAACAGGGGGCTACAATCAGCCCCAGCATTTT.